One and the same sample provided the 19 T cell receptor beta chains below, sequenced in a study of regulatory T cells in long-lasting Graves disease. The time point was: persistent/refractory GD, antithyroid drugs over 5 years with positive TRAb. Following extraction of RNA from PBMCs, that RNA was used to make the TCR library. With iRepertoire HTBI primers and Arm-PCR of CDR3 regions, TCR beta libraries were built. TCRdb used MiXCR to reprocess the multiplex PCR reads, holding one entry per CDR3 protein. The table has approximately 440,000 distinct CDR3 sequences, 20% to 30% seen once. The source material was peripheral blood mononuclear cells (PBMCs), sampled when the disease was refractory, from a patient treated with antithyroid drugs. All receptors come from a female donor with Graves disease.

V usage is TRBV24-1 and J usage is TRBJ2-3; possible D gene TRBD2, 6 bases. The V and J ends lost 0 bases and 2 bases respectively, with 11 bases between them. Per germline, CDR1 KGHDR and CDR2 SFDVKD. CDR3 size: 16 residues. CDR3 amino acids: CATSDLGGISTDTQYF. CDR3 sequence (DNA): TGTGCCACCAGTGATTTGGGCGGGATCTCCACAGATACGCAGTATTTT.

The chain recombines TRBV20-1 with TRBJ2-2, with 13 bases that match TRBD2. Germline lookup yields CDR1 DFQATT and CDR2 SNEGSKA (reference sequence). CDR3 length equals 16 residues. Trimming cost V 4 bases and J 4 bases; bases outside gene matches: 6. The CDR3 loop reads CSATGLAGVSTGELFF. As DNA, the CDR3 is TGCAGTGCTACAGGACTAGCGGGAGTGAGCACCGGGGAGCTGTTTTTT.

The chain has TRBV6-5 and TRBJ2-7; D is ambiguous. Germline CDR1 and CDR2: MNHEY and SVGAGI. The CDR3 contains 12 residues. Between the trimmed V and J ends, which lost 4 bases and 5 bases, there was a span of 9 bases. This CDR3 is CASSLMGNEQYF. The CDR3 region has the DNA TGTGCCAGCAGTTTGATGGGAAACGAGCAGTACTTC.

In this sample, this clonotype turned up a few times. The V and J genes are TRBV7-6 and TRBJ1-3; 7 bases agree with TRBD1. V shed 4 bases and J 3 bases; nucleotides not matched to a gene: 12. CDR1 is SGHVS and CDR2 is FNYEAQ in the germline V gene. CDR3 length: 17 residues. CDR3 sequence: CASSSRIGGLRGNTIYF. The CDR3 coding sequence is TGTGCCAGCAGCTCCCGGATAGGGGGCTTGCGTGGAAACACCATATATTTT. Full variable domain (outside the CDR3, taken from reference TRBV7-6 and TRBJ1-3): GAGVSQSPRYKVTKRGQDVALRCDPISGHVSLYWYRQALGQGPEFLTYFNYEAQQDKSGLPNDRFSAERPEGSISTLTIQRTEQRDSAMYRCASSSRIGGLRGNTIYFGEGSWLTVV.

About this clonotype itself: This may be a read error: a much more frequent sequence differs by one nucleotide. As the CDR3 is not closed by the conserved phenylalanine or tryptophan, this likely results from a read error. The chain recombines TRBV6-2 or TRBV6-3 with TRBJ2-6; 7 nucleotides match TRBD1. V lost 5 bases and J lost 0; bases outside the gene matches: 10. The CDR3 extends over 18 amino acids. CDR1 and CDR2 (germline): MNHEY, SVGEGT. The CDR3 DNA follows: TGTGCCAGCAGTCCCACTACCGGGACAGTCTCTGGGGCCAACGTCCTGACTTCC. Translating it yields CASSPTTGTVSGANVLTS.

This clonotype was detected only once. This sequence joins TRBV19 and TRBJ1-1, with unresolved D. CDR1 is LNHDA and CDR2 is SQIVND in the germline V gene (reference sequence). V lost 7 bases to trimming and J lost 8 bases, with 11 bases between them. The CDR3 totals 11 residues. CDR3 loop: CASIQLAEAFF. CDR3 coding DNA: TGTGCCAGTATTCAGCTGGCGGAAGCTTTCTTT.

This clonotype was recorded at least ten times. The chain carries TRBV2 and TRBJ1-1; 7 nucleotides line up with TRBD1. CDR3 size: 12 residues. J was trimmed by 5 bases and V by 6 bases; bases with no gene match: 3. CDR1 SNHLY and CDR2 FYNNEI come from the germline V gene. The CDR3 sequence is CASRNRGTEAFF. In DNA form, the CDR3 reads TGTGCCAGCAGAAACAGGGGAACTGAAGCTTTCTTT.

The genes are TRBV29-1 and TRBJ1-1; a possible D gene is TRBD1 (6 bases). V was cut by 6 bases and J by 2 bases, with 13 bases left in between. From germline, CDR1 is SQVTM and CDR2 ANQGSEA. This CDR3 has 13 residues. The CDR3 bases are TGCAGCGTCGAGTACAGGGTTAACACTGAAGCTTTCTTT. Its protein product is CSVEYRVNTEAFF.

About this clonotype: This clone may be a read error of a much larger clone one base away. The chain employs TRBV6-1 and TRBJ1-2; D remains ambiguous. Germline CDR1 and CDR2: MNHNS and SASEGT. The CDR3 totals 14 residues. This chain's CDR3 is CASSEKAEIYGDTF. CDR3 nucleotide sequence: TGTGCCAGCAGTGAAAAGGCAGAAATTTATGGCGACACCTTC.

The J gene is TRBJ2-4, the V gene TRBV14; D might be TRBD1 or TRBD2, each matching 5 bases. CDR1 and CDR2 from the germline V gene are SGHDN and FVKESK. The CDR3 is 15 amino acids. Trimming pared 4 bases from V and 8 bases from J, leaving 18 bases between. CDR3 protein: CASSPPGTHTDIQYF. The CDR3 DNA reads as TGTGCCAGCAGCCCCCCCGGGACCCACACGGACATTCAGTACTTC.

The chain combines TRBV14 with TRBJ2-7; TRBD2 aligns across 8 bases. The length of the CDR3 is 13 residues. Germline V gene sequence: CDR1 SGHDN, CDR2 FVKESK. The trim removed 4 bases at V and 7 bases at J, leaving 6 bases unmatched. CDR3 coding DNA: TGTGCCAGCAGCCTACTAGCGGATTCTGAGCAGTACTTC. This gives the protein CASSLLADSEQYF. Combining the CDR3 with reference TRBV14 and TRBJ2-7 gives the whole variable domain EAGVTQFPSHSVIEKGQTVTLRCDPISGHDNLYWYRRVMGKEIKFLLHFVKESKQDESGMPNNRFLAERTGGTYSTLKVQPAELEDSGVYFCASSLLADSEQYFGPGTRLTVT.

In its sample, this clonotype was seen a few times. V and J are TRBV4-2 and TRBJ2-7; 7 bases are a match to TRBD2. This CDR3 region has 15 residues. Germline CDR1 and CDR2: LGHNA and YNFKEQ. Trimming removed 1 base from V and 2 bases from J; junction bases left unmatched: 5. The CDR3 bases are TGTGCCAGCAGCCAAGGGGACTATCGTACCTACGAGCAGTACTTC. Its translation is CASSQGDYRTYEQYF.

The chain joins TRBV5-4 to TRBJ2-5; 8 bases align to TRBD2. The CDR3 spans 14 residues. J was trimmed by 4 bases and V by 2 bases; bases with no gene match: 4. Germline V gene sequence: CDR1 SGHNT, CDR2 YYREEE (reference sequence). CDR3 sequence: CASSFALAGETQYF. The DNA for the CDR3 is TGTGCCAGCAGCTTCGCCCTAGCGGGAGAGACCCAGTACTTC.

This clonotype was counted many times. J is TRBJ2-7 and V is TRBV5-1; D is ambiguous. The CDR3 totals 12 residues. Germline V gene data show CDR1 as SGHRS and CDR2 as YFSETQ. V dropped 0 bases and J dropped 5 bases, with 6 bases sitting between them. CDR3 region: CASSLARNEQYF. CDR3 DNA sequence: TGCGCCAGCAGCTTGGCGCGGAACGAGCAGTACTTC.

This chain joins TRBV20-1 and TRBJ1-5; TRBD1 matches 8 bases. The CDR3 contains 17 residues. With 0 bases clipped from V and 2 bases from J, the junction kept 9 bases outside the gene matches. The germline CDR1 and CDR2 sequences are DFQATT and SNEGSKA (reference sequence). CDR3 sequence: CSAREQGGGSGNQPQHF. Here the CDR3 DNA reads TGCAGTGCTAGAGAACAGGGGGGGGGTTCGGGCAATCAGCCCCAGCATTTT.

This clonotype was seen a few times. The chain links TRBV5-1 to TRBJ2-7, with unresolved D. The CDR3 loop spans 12 amino acids. V was cut by 4 bases and J by 5 bases, with 10 bases left in between. Germline loops: CDR1 SGHRS, CDR2 YFSETQ. The CDR3 coding sequence is TGCGCCAGCAGCCACACCGGTAACGAGCAGTACTTC. It encodes CASSHTGNEQYF.

As regards this clonotype: This likely came from a read error, as a far larger clone is one base away. This chain uses TRBV12-3 or TRBV12-4 with TRBJ1-2; D is ambiguous. This CDR3 comprises 13 residues. V lost 3 bases and J 4 bases, leaving 9 bases between the germline ends. CDR3 protein: CASSFERTYGYTF. The CDR3 DNA reads as TGTGCCAGCAGTTTCGAACGGACCTATGGCTACACCTTC.

V is TRBV29-1 and J is TRBJ2-4; possibly TRBD1 for D (5 bases). Deletions cut 4 bases from V and 5 bases from J, with 18 bases between. Germline V lookup: CDR1 SQVTM, CDR2 ANQGSEA. The CDR3 totals 15 residues. The CDR3 DNA reads as TGCAGCGTTGGGGGCGGAAACCTCCCCCAAAACATTCAGTACTTC. It specifies CSVGGGNLPQNIQYF.

V gene TRBV19 combines with J gene TRBJ1-2; D might be TRBD1 (5 bases). The CDR3 is made up of 15 amino acids. Trimming removed 7 bases from V and 0 bases from J, with 15 bases in between. Germline assignment: CDR1 LNHDA and CDR2 SQIVND (reference sequence). CDR3: CASTSGVRANYGYTF. As DNA, the CDR3 is TGTGCCAGTACCTCGGGGGTTCGGGCTAACTATGGCTACACCTTC.